This TCR beta chain was identified during a study of cytomegalovirus exposure and HLA in healthy donors. To note about this clone: Its antigen is currently unknown.

Researchers ran the PCR with 60 Vbeta and 13 Jbeta primers. TCRdb's table, derived via immunoSEQ multiplex PCR, lists solely in-frame clones and lacks some. The sample has 150,000 to 200,000 clones, roughly 72% seen once. Healthy bone marrow donors formed the donor group. General study results and limits: In an earlier analysis, most TCR beta V segments were productive about 90% or about 30% of the time.

Germline V gene data show CDR1 as MNHEY and CDR2 as SMNVEV (reference sequence). CDR3 length equals 17 residues. V lost 3 bases, J lost 3 bases, and 20 bases lay in between. The clonotype originates from a man aged 40-49 years in good health and CMV-seropositive. The material sequenced was PBMCs. The chain joins TRBV27 to TRBJ1-2, with D perhaps TRBD1 (5 bases). This CDR3 is CASSFTRQPQLDYGYTF. CDR3 DNA: TGTGCCAGCAGTTTCACCAGACAGCCCCAACTCGACTATGGCTACACCTTC.